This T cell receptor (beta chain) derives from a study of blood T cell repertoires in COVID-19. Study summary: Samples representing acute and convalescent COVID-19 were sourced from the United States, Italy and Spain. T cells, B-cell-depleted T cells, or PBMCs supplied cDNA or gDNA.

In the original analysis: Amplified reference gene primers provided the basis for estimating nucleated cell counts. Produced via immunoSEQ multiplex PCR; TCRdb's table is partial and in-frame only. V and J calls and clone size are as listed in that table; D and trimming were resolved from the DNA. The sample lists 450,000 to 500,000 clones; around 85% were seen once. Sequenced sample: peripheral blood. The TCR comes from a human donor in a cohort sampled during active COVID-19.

CDR3 residues: CASPPAGQGVYNEQFF. The CDR3 DNA reads TGTGCCAGCCCCCCGGCGGGACAGGGGGTATACAATGAGCAGTTCTTC. J is TRBJ2-1 and V is TRBV28, with 11 bases matching TRBD1. Germline-derived CDR1 and CDR2 are MDHEN and SYDVKM. J gave up 4 bases and V 8 bases, and 10 bases lay outside the gene matches. The CDR3 covers 16 residues.